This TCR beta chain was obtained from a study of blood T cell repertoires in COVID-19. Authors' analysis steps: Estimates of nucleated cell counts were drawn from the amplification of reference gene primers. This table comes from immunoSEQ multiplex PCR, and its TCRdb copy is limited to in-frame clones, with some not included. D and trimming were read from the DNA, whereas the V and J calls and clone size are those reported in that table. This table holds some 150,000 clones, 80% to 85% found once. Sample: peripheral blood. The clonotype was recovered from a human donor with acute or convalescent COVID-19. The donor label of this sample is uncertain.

The CDR3 bases are TGTGCCAGCAGCTTAATGGAGGCAGGGAACACTGAAGCTTTCTTT. It specifies CASSLMEAGNTEAFF. The rearrangement links TRBV7-3 to TRBJ1-1; D unclear. The CDR3 is 15 amino acids. Trimming stripped 1 base from V and 1 base from J, with 10 bases between. The germline gives CDR1 SGHTA, CDR2 FQGTGA.